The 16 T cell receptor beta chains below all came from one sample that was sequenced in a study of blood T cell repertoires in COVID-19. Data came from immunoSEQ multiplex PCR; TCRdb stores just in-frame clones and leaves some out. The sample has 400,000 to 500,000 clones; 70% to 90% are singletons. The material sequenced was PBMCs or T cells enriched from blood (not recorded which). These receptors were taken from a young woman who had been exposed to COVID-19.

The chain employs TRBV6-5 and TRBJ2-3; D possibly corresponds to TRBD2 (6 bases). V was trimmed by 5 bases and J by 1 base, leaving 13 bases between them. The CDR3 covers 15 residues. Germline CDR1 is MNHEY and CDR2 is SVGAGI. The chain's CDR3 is CASSLLAYGTDTQYF. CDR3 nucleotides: TGTGCCAGCAGTCTACTAGCTTACGGCACAGATACGCAGTATTTT.

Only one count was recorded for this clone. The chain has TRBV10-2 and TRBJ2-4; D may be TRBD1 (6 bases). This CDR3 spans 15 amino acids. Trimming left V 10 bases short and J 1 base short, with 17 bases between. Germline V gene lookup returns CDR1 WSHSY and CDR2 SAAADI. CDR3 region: CANPGEEAAKNIQYF. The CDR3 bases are TGCGCCAACCCAGGGGAAGAGGCCGCCAAAAACATTCAGTACTTC.

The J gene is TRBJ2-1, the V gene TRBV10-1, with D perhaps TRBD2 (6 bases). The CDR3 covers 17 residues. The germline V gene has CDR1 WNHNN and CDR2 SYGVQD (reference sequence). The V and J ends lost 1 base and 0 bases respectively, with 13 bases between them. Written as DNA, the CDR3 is TGCGCCAGCAGTGAGTTCGGTGGGGGGAGCTCCTACAATGAGCAGTTCTTC. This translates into CASSEFGGGSSYNEQFF.

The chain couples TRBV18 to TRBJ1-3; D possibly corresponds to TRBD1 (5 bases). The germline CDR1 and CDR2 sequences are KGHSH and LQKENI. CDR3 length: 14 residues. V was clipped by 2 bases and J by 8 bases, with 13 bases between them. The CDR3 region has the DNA TGTGCCAGCTCACCAGTTGCGGGAGGGGACACCATATATTTT. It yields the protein CASSPVAGGDTIYF.

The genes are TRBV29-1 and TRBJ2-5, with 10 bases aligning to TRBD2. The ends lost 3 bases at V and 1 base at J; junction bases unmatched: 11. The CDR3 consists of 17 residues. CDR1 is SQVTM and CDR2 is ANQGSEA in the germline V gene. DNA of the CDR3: TGCAGCGTTGAGGATCCGTCTAGCGGGAGTATCCAAGAGACCCAGTACTTC. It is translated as CSVEDPSSGSIQETQYF.

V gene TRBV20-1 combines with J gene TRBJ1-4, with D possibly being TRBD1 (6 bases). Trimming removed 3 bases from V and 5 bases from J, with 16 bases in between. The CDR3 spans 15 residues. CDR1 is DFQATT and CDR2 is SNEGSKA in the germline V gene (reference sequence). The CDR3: CSASSPSGGNEKLFF. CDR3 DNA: TGCAGTGCTAGTAGTCCAAGTGGGGGCAATGAAAAACTGTTTTTT.

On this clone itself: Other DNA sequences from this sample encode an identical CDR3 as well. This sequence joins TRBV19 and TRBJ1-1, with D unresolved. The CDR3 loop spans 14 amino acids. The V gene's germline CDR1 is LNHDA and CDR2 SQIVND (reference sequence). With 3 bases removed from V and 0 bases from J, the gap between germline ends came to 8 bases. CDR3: CASSIGQMNTEAFF. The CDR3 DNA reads TGTGCCAGTAGTATTGGCCAGATGAACACTGAAGCTTTCTTT.

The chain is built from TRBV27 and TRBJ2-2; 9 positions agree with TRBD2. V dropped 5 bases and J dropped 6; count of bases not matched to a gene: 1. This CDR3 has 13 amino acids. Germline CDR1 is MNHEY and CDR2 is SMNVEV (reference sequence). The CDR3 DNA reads TGTGCCAGCAGTGCTAGCGGGGCCGGGGAGCTGTTTTTT. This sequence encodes CASSASGAGELFF.

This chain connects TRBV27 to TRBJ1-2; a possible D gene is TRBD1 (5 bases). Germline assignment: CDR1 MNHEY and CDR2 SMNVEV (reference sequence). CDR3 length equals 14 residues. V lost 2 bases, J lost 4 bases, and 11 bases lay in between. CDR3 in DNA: TGTGCCAGCAGTTTACAGGGCGGGGGCTATGGCTACACCTTC. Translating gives CASSLQGGGYGYTF.

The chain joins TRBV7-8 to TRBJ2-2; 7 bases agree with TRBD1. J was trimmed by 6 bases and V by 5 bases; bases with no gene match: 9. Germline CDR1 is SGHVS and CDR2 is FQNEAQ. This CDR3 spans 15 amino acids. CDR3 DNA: TGTGCCAGCAGCCCACAGGGGATCCCCTCCGGGGAGCTGTTTTTT. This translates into CASSPQGIPSGELFF.

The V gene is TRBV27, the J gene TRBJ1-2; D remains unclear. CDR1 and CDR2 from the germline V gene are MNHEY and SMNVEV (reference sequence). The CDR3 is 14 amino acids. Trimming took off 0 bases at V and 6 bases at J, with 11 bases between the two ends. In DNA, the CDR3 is TGTGCCAGCAGTTTATCGACGGGGTATGATGGCTACACCTTC. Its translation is CASSLSTGYDGYTF.

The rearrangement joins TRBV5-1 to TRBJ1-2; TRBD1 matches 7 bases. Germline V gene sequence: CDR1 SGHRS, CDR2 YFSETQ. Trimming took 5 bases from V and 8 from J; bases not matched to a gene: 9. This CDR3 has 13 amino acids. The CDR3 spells CASRVETGSGYTF. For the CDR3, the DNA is TGCGCCAGCAGGGTTGAGACAGGGAGCGGCTACACCTTC.

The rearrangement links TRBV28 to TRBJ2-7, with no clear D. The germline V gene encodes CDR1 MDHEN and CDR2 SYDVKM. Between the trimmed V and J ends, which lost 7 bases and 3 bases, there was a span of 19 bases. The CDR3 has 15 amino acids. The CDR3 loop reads CASISFRVTGYEQYF. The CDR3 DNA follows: TGTGCCAGCATCTCCTTCCGGGTAACCGGCTACGAGCAGTACTTC.

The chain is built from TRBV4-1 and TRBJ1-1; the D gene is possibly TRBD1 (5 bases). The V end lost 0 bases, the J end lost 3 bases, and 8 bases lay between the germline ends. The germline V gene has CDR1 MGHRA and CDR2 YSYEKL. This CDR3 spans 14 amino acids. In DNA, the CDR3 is TGCGCCAGCAGCCAAGATGGGGGGTACACTGAAGCTTTCTTT. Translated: CASSQDGGYTEAFF.

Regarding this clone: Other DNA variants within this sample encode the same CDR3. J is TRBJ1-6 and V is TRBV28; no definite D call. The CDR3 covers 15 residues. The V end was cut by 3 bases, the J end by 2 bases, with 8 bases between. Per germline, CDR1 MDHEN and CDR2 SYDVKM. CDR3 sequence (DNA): TGTGCCAGCAGTTTTCGTGTCCCCTATAATTCACCCCTCCACTTT. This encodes CASSFRVPYNSPLHF.

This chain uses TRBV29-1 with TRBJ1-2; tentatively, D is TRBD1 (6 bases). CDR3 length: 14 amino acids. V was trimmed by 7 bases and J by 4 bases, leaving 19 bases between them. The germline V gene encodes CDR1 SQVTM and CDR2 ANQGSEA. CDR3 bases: TGCAGCGGGACAGCCGACGCTATCTCCTATGGCTACACCTTC. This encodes CSGTADAISYGYTF.